These 18 T cell receptor beta chains originate from one sample sequenced in a study of technical replicates of blood from a few donors. TCRdb's copy holds only in-frame clones and misses some; the assay was immunoSEQ multiplex PCR. The table has some 79,000 clones, under 95% seen once. Source material: T cells isolated from PBMCs. Receptor source: a human donor in good health.

The V call is TRBV28, the J call TRBJ1-4, with D unresolved. From germline, CDR1 is MDHEN and CDR2 SYDVKM. The CDR3 has 16 amino acids. Trimming left V 6 bases short and J 8 bases short, with 22 bases between. The CDR3 spells CASSLLGASNQEKLFF. The CDR3 coding sequence is TGTGCCAGCAGCCTCCTTGGAGCATCAAATCAGGAAAAACTGTTTTTT. The full variable domain, in which reference TRBV28 and TRBJ1-4 provide the parts outside the CDR3, is DVKVTQSSRYLVKRTGEKVFLECVQDMDHENMFWYRQDPGLGLRLIYFSYDVKMKEKGDIPEGYSVSREKKERFSLILESASTNQTSMYLCASSLLGASNQEKLFFGSGTQLSVL.

The chain has TRBV2 and TRBJ1-1; no definite D call. V was trimmed by 4 bases and J by 3 bases, leaving 12 bases between them. The CDR3 is made up of 14 amino acids. The germline CDR1 and CDR2 sequences are SNHLY and FYNNEI. As DNA, the CDR3 is TGTGCCAGCAGTGCTAAAGGGAGGCACACTGAAGCTTTCTTT. Translating gives CASSAKGRHTEAFF.

The chain carries TRBV4-2 and TRBJ2-1, with 11 bases aligning to TRBD1. This CDR3 is 18 amino acids long. Germline values: CDR1 LGHNA, CDR2 YNFKEQ. The V segment lost 0 bases and the J segment 7 bases; nucleotides outside the gene matches: 11. The CDR3 DNA reads TGTGCCAGCAGCCAAGATCTTCCTCCGGGACAGGGGGATAATGAGCAGTTCTTC. This sequence encodes CASSQDLPPGQGDNEQFF.

This chain joins TRBV4-1 and TRBJ2-7; D possibly corresponds to TRBD2 (6 bases). CDR3 length: 20 residues. V was cut by 0 bases and J by 3 bases, with 27 bases left in between. The V gene's germline CDR1 is MGHRA and CDR2 YSYEKL. CDR3 DNA: TGCGCCAGCAGCCAAGACCAACAGTTCTCTAGCGCGAGTACGGTCTACGAGCAGTACTTC. Translation gives CASSQDQQFSSASTVYEQYF.

The chain links TRBV5-1 to TRBJ1-2, with 7 bases fitting TRBD1. The trim removed 3 bases at V and 6 bases at J, leaving 5 bases unmatched. Germline loops: CDR1 SGHRS, CDR2 YFSETQ. The CDR3 runs to 13 residues. The DNA for the CDR3 is TGCGCCAGCAGCTCGTCCACAGGGGATGGCTACACCTTC. It codes for CASSSSTGDGYTF.

The rearrangement joins TRBV7-8 to TRBJ2-1, with 7 bases matching TRBD1. Germline V gene sequence: CDR1 SGHVS, CDR2 FQNEAQ. V shed 4 bases and J 7 bases; nucleotides not matched to a gene: 10. CDR3 length: 15 residues. DNA for the CDR3: TGTGCCAGCAGCTCTCGAGCCGGGACAGAGAATGAGCAGTTCTTC. Its translation is CASSSRAGTENEQFF.

V and J are TRBV27 and TRBJ2-7, with 8 bases matching TRBD1. The CDR3 runs 14 residues. J was trimmed by 3 bases and V by 5 bases; bases with no gene match: 6. Looked up from germline, CDR1 is MNHEY and CDR2 is SMNVEV (reference sequence). The CDR3 protein is CASSRTGRHYEQYF. CDR3 DNA sequence: TGTGCCAGCAGTCGGACAGGGCGGCACTACGAGCAGTACTTC.

The rearrangement links TRBV29-1 to TRBJ2-5, with D possibly matching TRBD2 (5 bases). In germline, CDR1 is SQVTM, CDR2 ANQGSEA. Trimming removed 7 bases from V and 3 bases from J, with 12 bases in between. This CDR3 region has 12 residues. CDR3 region: CSETDWEETQYF. CDR3 in DNA: TGCAGCGAAACGGACTGGGAAGAGACCCAGTACTTC. Variable domain in full (rest from reference TRBV29-1 and TRBJ2-5): SAVISQKPSRDICQRGTSLTIQCQVDSQVTMMFWYRQQPGQSLTLIATANQGSEATYESGFVIDKFPISRPNLTFSTLTVSNMSPEDSSIYLCSETDWEETQYFGPGTRLLVL.

This chain uses TRBV19 with TRBJ1-1, with D unresolved. Germline V gives CDR1 LNHDA, CDR2 SQIVND (reference sequence). CDR3 size: 15 residues. The V end lost 3 bases, the J end lost 7 bases, and 18 bases lay between the germline ends. In nucleotides, the CDR3 is TGTGCCAGTAGTATCGGCTCACAGTCCTACCGTGAAGCTTTCTTT. This translates into CASSIGSQSYREAFF.

The chain links TRBV7-9 to TRBJ2-7; possible D gene TRBD1, 5 bases. Germline V lookup: CDR1 SEHNR, CDR2 FQNEAQ (reference sequence). This CDR3 is 14 amino acids long. Trimming stripped 2 bases from V and 6 bases from J, with 14 bases between. The chain's CDR3 is CASSLRIDSSEQYF. The CDR3 nucleotides are TGTGCCAGCAGCTTACGAATCGACAGCTCCGAGCAGTACTTC.

This chain connects TRBV29-1 to TRBJ2-7; 8 bases map to TRBD2. The CDR3 runs 13 residues. CDR1 SQVTM and CDR2 ANQGSEA come from the germline V gene. Trimming took 5 bases from V and 0 from J; bases not matched to a gene: 3. The DNA for the CDR3 is TGCAGCGTTTCGAGCGGGAGCTCCTACGAGCAGTACTTC. Amino acids: CSVSSGSSYEQYF.

The CDR3 bases are TGTGCCAGCAGCCCCATCGGGACAGGGTCCTACGAGCAGTACTTC. Its translation: CASSPIGTGSYEQYF. The chain employs TRBV27 and TRBJ2-7; 9 positions match TRBD1. The CDR3 sequence is 15 residues long. The trim removed 6 bases at V and 1 base at J, leaving 7 bases unmatched. Germline CDR1 reads MNHEY; CDR2 reads SMNVEV (reference sequence).

The chain couples TRBV7-8 to TRBJ2-3, with TRBD1 matching 7 bases. V trimming: 8 bases; J trimming: 4 bases; junction bases outside the gene matches: 18. Germline V gene sequence: CDR1 SGHVS, CDR2 FQNEAQ. There are 17 residues in the CDR3. CDR3 protein: CASGWAGSRGLSDTQYF. In DNA, the CDR3 is TGTGCCAGCGGCTGGGCTGGCTCGAGGGGGCTTTCAGATACGCAGTATTTT.

The gene calls are TRBV7-9 and TRBJ2-7, with 8 positions matching TRBD2. Germline CDR1 is SEHNR and CDR2 is FQNEAQ (reference sequence). The CDR3 consists of 11 residues. J lost 6 bases, V lost 8 bases, and 3 bases had no gene match. The CDR3 coding sequence is TGTGCCAGCCGGGAGGGGGGCGAGCAGTACTTC. Translated, it gives CASREGGEQYF.

The J gene is TRBJ2-1, the V gene TRBV4-1; tentatively, D is TRBD2 (5 bases). CDR1 MGHRA and CDR2 YSYEKL come from the germline V gene. Trimming left V 0 bases short and J 7 bases short, with 13 bases between. This CDR3 is built from 15 residues. The CDR3 reads CASSQENAGGNEQFF. In nucleotides, the CDR3 is TGCGCCAGCAGCCAAGAGAACGCGGGCGGGAATGAGCAGTTCTTC.

V gene TRBV5-6 combines with J gene TRBJ2-1; the D is unclear. Germline CDR1 is SGHDT and CDR2 is YYEEEE. V lost 0 bases, J lost 0 bases, and 7 bases lay in between. The CDR3 consists of 15 residues. The CDR3 bases are TGTGCCAGCAGCTTGGACAGCTTCTCCTACAATGAGCAGTTCTTC. Translation: CASSLDSFSYNEQFF.

V and J are TRBV11-2 and TRBJ1-4, with D possibly being TRBD1 (6 bases). The CDR3 is 16 amino acids. Per germline, CDR1 SGHAT and CDR2 FQNNGV. V lost 0 bases to trimming and J lost 4 bases, with 12 bases between them. The CDR3 DNA reads TGTGCCAGCAGCTTAGAATTAGGGACAAGTAATGAAAAACTGTTTTTT. Translated: CASSLELGTSNEKLFF.

The rearrangement links TRBV30 to TRBJ2-1; TRBD1 matches at 9 bases. From germline, CDR1 is GTSNPN and CDR2 SVGIG (reference sequence). This CDR3 has 17 residues. V lost 3 bases, J lost 0 bases, and 9 bases stayed unmatched. In DNA, the CDR3 is TGTGCCTGGAGGACAGGGGGGATTCTGAGCTCCTACAATGAGCAGTTCTTC. As protein: CAWRTGGILSSYNEQFF. The full variable domain, in which reference TRBV30 and TRBJ2-1 provide the parts outside the CDR3, is SQTIHQWPATLVQPVGSPLSLECTVEGTSNPNLYWYRQAAGRGLQLLFYSVGIGQISSEVPQNLSASRPQDRQFILSSKKLLLSDSGFYLCAWRTGGILSSYNEQFFGPGTRLTVL.